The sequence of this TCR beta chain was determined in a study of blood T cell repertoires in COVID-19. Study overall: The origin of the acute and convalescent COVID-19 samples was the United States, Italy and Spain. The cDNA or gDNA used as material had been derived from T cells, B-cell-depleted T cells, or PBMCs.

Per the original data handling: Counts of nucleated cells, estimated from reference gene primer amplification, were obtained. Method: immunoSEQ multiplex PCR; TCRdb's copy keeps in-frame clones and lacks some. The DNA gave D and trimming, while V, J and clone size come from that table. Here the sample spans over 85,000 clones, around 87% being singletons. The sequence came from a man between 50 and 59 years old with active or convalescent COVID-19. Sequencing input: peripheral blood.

CDR3 nucleotide sequence: TGTGCCAGCAGCTACTCAGGGGGCCTCTCTGGGGCCAACGTCCTGACTTTC. It is translated as CASSYSGGLSGANVLTF. V gene TRBV7-2 combines with J gene TRBJ2-6; the match to TRBD1 covers 8 bases. The CDR3 is made up of 17 amino acids. Germline CDR1 reads SGHTA; CDR2 reads FQGNSA. The J segment lost 0 bases and the V segment lost 4 bases, leaving 5 bases of the junction unmatched. The entire variable domain, with the rest obtained from reference TRBV7-2 and TRBJ2-6, is as follows: GAGVSQSPSNKVTEKGKDVELRCDPISGHTALYWYRQSLGQGLEFLIYFQGNSAPDKSGLPSDRFSAERTGGSVSTLTIQRTQQEDSAVYLCASSYSGGLSGANVLTFGAGSRLTVL.